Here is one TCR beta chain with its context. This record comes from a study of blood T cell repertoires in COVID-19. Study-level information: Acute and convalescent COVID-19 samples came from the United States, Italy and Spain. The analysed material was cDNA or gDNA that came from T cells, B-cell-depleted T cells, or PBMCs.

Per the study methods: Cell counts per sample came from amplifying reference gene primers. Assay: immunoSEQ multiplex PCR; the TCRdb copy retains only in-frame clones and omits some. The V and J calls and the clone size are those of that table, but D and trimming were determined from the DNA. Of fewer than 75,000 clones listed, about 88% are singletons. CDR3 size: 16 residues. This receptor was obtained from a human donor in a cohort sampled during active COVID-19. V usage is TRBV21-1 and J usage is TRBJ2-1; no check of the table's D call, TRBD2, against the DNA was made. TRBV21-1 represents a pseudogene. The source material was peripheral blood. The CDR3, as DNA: TGTGCCAGCAGCTTGACTAGCGGGAGGTACAACAATGAGCAGTTCTTC. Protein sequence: CASSLTSGRYNNEQFF.